A selection of T cell receptor beta chains follows, all from one sample in a study of T-cell memory formation after mild COVID-19. From the 5' RACE reads, TCRdb called clonotypes with MiXCR, one entry per CDR3 protein. The sample includes about 140,000 distinct CDR3 sequences, 13% to 15% of them seen just once. Sequencing used PBMCs or a T cell subset sorted from them (not recorded which). These receptors were taken from an adult woman who had mild COVID-19 (a few samples of this study predate the infection). Cell type and time point are not known. Each CDR3 is given with its conserved first and last residue. The order of the fields is CDR3 DNA, CDR3 protein, V gene, D gene, clone size, J gene. A D gene is named only where the DNA matches it firmly. Not every row has a clone size; where given, it reads once, few, many or a size class.

CDR3nt: TGTGCCAGCAGGGATTTTCTGGACAGTTCAAAGAACACTGAAGCTTTCTTT
CDR3aa: CASRDFLDSSKNTEAFF
v_gene: TRBV2
d_gene: NA
abundance: few
j_gene: TRBJ1-1

CDR3nt: TGTGCCAGCAGCTTCGGGCAGAGCGGGAGGGCCTACAATGAGCAGTTCTTC
CDR3aa: CASSFGQSGRAYNEQFF
v_gene: TRBV7-6
d_gene: TRBD2
abundance: few
j_gene: TRBJ2-1

CDR3nt: TGCGCCAGCAGCCCGACAGGGCCCACCTACGAGCAGTACTTC
CDR3aa: CASSPTGPTYEQYF
v_gene: TRBV5-1
d_gene: TRBD1
abundance: medium-sized
j_gene: TRBJ2-7

CDR3nt: TGCAGCGTTGAGCCCAGCGGGGGGGCGGGCAATGAGCAGTTCTTC
CDR3aa: CSVEPSGGAGNEQFF
v_gene: TRBV29-1
d_gene: TRBD2
abundance: NA
j_gene: TRBJ2-1

CDR3nt: TGTGCCAGCACTCTCATTGGGCTAGTTACCGGGGAGCTGTTTTTT
CDR3aa: CASTLIGLVTGELFF
v_gene: TRBV12-3/TRBV12-4
d_gene: NA
abundance: NA
j_gene: TRBJ2-2

CDR3nt: TGTGCCAGCAGTACGACAGATTCAGCGGACGAGCAGTACTTC
CDR3aa: CASSTTDSADEQYF
v_gene: TRBV27
d_gene: NA
abundance: NA
j_gene: TRBJ2-7

CDR3nt: TGTGCCAGCAGCTTTCCAGGGGACCGGAACACTGAAGCTTTCTTT
CDR3aa: CASSFPGDRNTEAFF
v_gene: TRBV7-9
d_gene: NA
abundance: few
j_gene: TRBJ1-1

CDR3nt: TGTGCCAGCAGCTCCCTGGGGGGGGACCAAGAGACCCAGTACTTC
CDR3aa: CASSSLGGDQETQYF
v_gene: TRBV7-6
d_gene: TRBD2
abundance: many
j_gene: TRBJ2-5

CDR3nt: TGTGCCAGCACCCGGGGAGATACGCAGTATTTT
CDR3aa: CASTRGDTQYF
v_gene: TRBV12-3/TRBV12-4
d_gene: NA
abundance: NA
j_gene: TRBJ2-3

CDR3nt: TGTGCCAGCAGCCAAGATCGATGGAACGGGGATCCTAATGAAAAACTGTTTTTT
CDR3aa: CASSQDRWNGDPNEKLFF
v_gene: TRBV4-2
d_gene: NA
abundance: many
j_gene: TRBJ1-4

CDR3nt: TGTGCCAGCTCACCAGGTCACTTCCAAGAGACCCAGTACTTC
CDR3aa: CASSPGHFQETQYF
v_gene: TRBV18
d_gene: NA
abundance: NA
j_gene: TRBJ2-5

CDR3nt: TGTGCCAGCAGCGTAGATGATCGGGGGGGAGGTCAGCCCCAGCATTTT
CDR3aa: CASSVDDRGGGQPQHF
v_gene: TRBV9
d_gene: NA
abundance: NA
j_gene: TRBJ1-5

CDR3nt: TGTGCCAGCAGCTCCTATAGCGGCTCCTACAATGAGCAGTTCTTC
CDR3aa: CASSSYSGSYNEQFF
v_gene: TRBV6-5
d_gene: NA
abundance: few
j_gene: TRBJ2-1

CDR3nt: TGCAGTGCTACGGGGACTAGCGGGGGCACAGATACGCAGTATTTT
CDR3aa: CSATGTSGGTDTQYF
v_gene: TRBV20-1
d_gene: TRBD2
abundance: few
j_gene: TRBJ2-3

CDR3nt: TGCGCCAGCAGCCTGGACACTAGTACTATCTACGAGCAGTACTTC
CDR3aa: CASSLDTSTIYEQYF
v_gene: TRBV4-3
d_gene: NA
abundance: NA
j_gene: TRBJ2-7

CDR3nt: TGTGCCAGCAGCCGAGGGACTAGCGGGTTCCCAAGGGCCTACAATGAGCAGTTCTTC
CDR3aa: CASSRGTSGFPRAYNEQFF
v_gene: TRBV4-2
d_gene: TRBD2
abundance: few
j_gene: TRBJ2-1

CDR3nt: TGTGCCAGCAGCGTAGGACTCCTCCGCACAGATACGCAGTATTTT
CDR3aa: CASSVGLLRTDTQYF
v_gene: TRBV9
d_gene: NA
abundance: NA
j_gene: TRBJ2-3

CDR3nt: TGTGCCTGGAGTGCCCCGGGACAGGGGGCGGAAAAACTGTTTTTT
CDR3aa: CAWSAPGQGAEKLFF
v_gene: TRBV30
d_gene: TRBD1
abundance: NA
j_gene: TRBJ1-4

CDR3nt: TGTGCCAGCAGTTCGCCCGGGACAGGGAACACCGGGGAGCTGTTTTTT
CDR3aa: CASSSPGTGNTGELFF
v_gene: TRBV27
d_gene: TRBD1
abundance: few
j_gene: TRBJ2-2

CDR3nt: TGCAGCGTCCAATCAGGGGATACCTACGAGCAGTACTTC
CDR3aa: CSVQSGDTYEQYF
v_gene: TRBV29-1
d_gene: NA
abundance: NA
j_gene: TRBJ2-7

CDR3nt: TGCAGTGCTACCGGGACTAGCGATGGGGCAGATACGCAGTATTTT
CDR3aa: CSATGTSDGADTQYF
v_gene: TRBV20-1
d_gene: TRBD2
abundance: few
j_gene: TRBJ2-3

CDR3nt: TGTGCCAGCAGCTCAACGGACCGAGGAAGTGGTGAAGCTTTCTTT
CDR3aa: CASSSTDRGSGEAFF
v_gene: TRBV7-3
d_gene: NA
abundance: NA
j_gene: TRBJ1-1

CDR3nt: TGTGCCAGCAGTTACTCGATACTAGCGGGAGACAATGAGCAGTTCTTC
CDR3aa: CASSYSILAGDNEQFF
v_gene: TRBV6-5
d_gene: TRBD2
abundance: NA
j_gene: TRBJ2-1

CDR3nt: TGTGCCAGCAGCGCGATCGGGGAAACAGATACGCAGTATTTT
CDR3aa: CASSAIGETDTQYF
v_gene: TRBV9
d_gene: NA
abundance: once
j_gene: TRBJ2-3

CDR3nt: TGTGCCAGCGCTTCCTCCTATCAGCCCCAGCATTTT
CDR3aa: CASASSYQPQHF
v_gene: TRBV6-2/TRBV6-3
d_gene: NA
abundance: NA
j_gene: TRBJ1-5

CDR3nt: TGTGCCAGCAGCTTTATTCTACGAGGGGACGAGCAGTACTTC
CDR3aa: CASSFILRGDEQYF
v_gene: TRBV5-6
d_gene: NA
abundance: NA
j_gene: TRBJ2-7

CDR3nt: TGTGCCTGGAGTGTTAGGGGAACTCCTGAGACCGGGGAGCTGTTTTTT
CDR3aa: CAWSVRGTPETGELFF
v_gene: TRBV30
d_gene: NA
abundance: NA
j_gene: TRBJ2-2

CDR3nt: TGTGCCACCAGCAGAGGGGGTGGGTTTAATGAAAAACTGTTTTTT
CDR3aa: CATSRGGGFNEKLFF
v_gene: TRBV15
d_gene: NA
abundance: NA
j_gene: TRBJ1-4

CDR3nt: TGTGCCAGCAGCCCCGGGACTAGCAATGAGCAGTTCTTC
CDR3aa: CASSPGTSNEQFF
v_gene: TRBV5-6
d_gene: TRBD2
abundance: NA
j_gene: TRBJ2-1

CDR3nt: TGTGCCAGCAGCCAAGGACGACTTTGGTCCTACAATGAGCAGTTCTTC
CDR3aa: CASSQGRLWSYNEQFF
v_gene: TRBV13
d_gene: NA
abundance: NA
j_gene: TRBJ2-1

CDR3nt: TGTGCCAGCAGCCCAAGACGGGACTTGAACACTGAAGCTTTCTTT
CDR3aa: CASSPRRDLNTEAFF
v_gene: TRBV28
d_gene: NA
abundance: NA
j_gene: TRBJ1-1

CDR3nt: TGCAGCGTAGTAGGGCAGGGCAATGAGCAGTTCTTC
CDR3aa: CSVVGQGNEQFF
v_gene: TRBV29-1
d_gene: NA
abundance: NA
j_gene: TRBJ2-1

CDR3nt: TGCAGCGTTGCTGGGCCCGGGTATGACCTTTATGGCTACACCTTC
CDR3aa: CSVAGPGYDLYGYTF
v_gene: TRBV29-1
d_gene: NA
abundance: NA
j_gene: TRBJ1-2

CDR3nt: TGTGCCAGCAGCAAAGGAGTCCGGGCGAACGTCCTGACTTTC
CDR3aa: CASSKGVRANVLTF
v_gene: TRBV7-2
d_gene: NA
abundance: NA
j_gene: TRBJ2-6

CDR3nt: TGTGCCAGCAGCTGGGGTAGGGGCCCCACTGAAGCTTTCTTT
CDR3aa: CASSWGRGPTEAFF
v_gene: TRBV7-9
d_gene: NA
abundance: NA
j_gene: TRBJ1-1

CDR3nt: TGCGCCAGCAGTGGGTCGAGAAAGGGTACAAGCTCTGGGGCCAACGTCCTGACTTTC
CDR3aa: CASSGSRKGTSSGANVLTF
v_gene: TRBV5-1
d_gene: NA
abundance: NA
j_gene: TRBJ2-6

CDR3nt: TGTGCCAGCAGCTTAAGTGGGCTAGACTTTGGCACAGATACGCAGTATTTT
CDR3aa: CASSLSGLDFGTDTQYF
v_gene: TRBV7-8
d_gene: NA
abundance: NA
j_gene: TRBJ2-3

CDR3nt: TGCGCCAGCAGCTTAGGGACAGGGGACTACAATGAGCAGTTCTTC
CDR3aa: CASSLGTGDYNEQFF
v_gene: TRBV5-1
d_gene: TRBD1
abundance: NA
j_gene: TRBJ2-1

CDR3nt: TGTGCCAGCAGTGGTCTGGGCGTCTCCTACGAGCAGTACTTC
CDR3aa: CASSGLGVSYEQYF
v_gene: TRBV2
d_gene: NA
abundance: few
j_gene: TRBJ2-7

CDR3nt: TGCGCCAGCAGCCTAAGTCCTTCCTTGGCGGGAGAGTTAGAAGAGACCCAGTACTTC
CDR3aa: CASSLSPSLAGELEETQYF
v_gene: TRBV4-3
d_gene: TRBD2
abundance: NA
j_gene: TRBJ2-5

CDR3nt: TGTGCCAGCAGCTTAAAATGGGGGGCTAAGGATCAGCCCCAGCATTTT
CDR3aa: CASSLKWGAKDQPQHF
v_gene: TRBV7-9
d_gene: NA
abundance: NA
j_gene: TRBJ1-5

CDR3nt: TGTGCCAGCAGCCAACCCAGAATAGCGGGGGGGCCCGAACTCGAGCAGTACTTC
CDR3aa: CASSQPRIAGGPELEQYF
v_gene: TRBV3-1
d_gene: TRBD2
abundance: NA
j_gene: TRBJ2-7

CDR3nt: TGTGCCAGCAGTTTATTGACAGGGGACACTGAAGCTTTCTTT
CDR3aa: CASSLLTGDTEAFF
v_gene: TRBV27
d_gene: TRBD1
abundance: NA
j_gene: TRBJ1-1

CDR3nt: TGCGCCAGCAGCTTTGCCAGGGGGTCTTACACTGAAGCTTTCTTT
CDR3aa: CASSFARGSYTEAFF
v_gene: TRBV5-1
d_gene: TRBD1
abundance: many
j_gene: TRBJ1-1

CDR3nt: TGCGCCAGCCACCTAGCGGGAGGATTCGGCACAGATACGCAGTATTTT
CDR3aa: CASHLAGGFGTDTQYF
v_gene: TRBV5-1
d_gene: TRBD2
abundance: NA
j_gene: TRBJ2-3

CDR3nt: TGCGCCAGCAGCCAAGTCGGGACAGCGTTTAACTATGGCTACACCTTC
CDR3aa: CASSQVGTAFNYGYTF
v_gene: TRBV4-1
d_gene: TRBD1
abundance: few
j_gene: TRBJ1-2

CDR3nt: TGCAGTGCTAGCCTAGCAGGTGTGGGTGAGCAGTTCTTC
CDR3aa: CSASLAGVGEQFF
v_gene: TRBV20-1
d_gene: NA
abundance: many
j_gene: TRBJ2-1

CDR3nt: TGTGCCAGCAGCCCCCGCATGGGGACCCCTGAAGCTTTCTTT
CDR3aa: CASSPRMGTPEAFF
v_gene: TRBV7-6
d_gene: NA
abundance: few
j_gene: TRBJ1-1

CDR3nt: TGCGCCAGCAGCTTGTACAGGGGCGAGAACACTGAAGCTTTCTTT
CDR3aa: CASSLYRGENTEAFF
v_gene: TRBV5-1
d_gene: TRBD1
abundance: few
j_gene: TRBJ1-1

CDR3nt: TGTGCCAGCAGCTTAGGGACTAATATCGATACGCAGTATTTT
CDR3aa: CASSLGTNIDTQYF
v_gene: TRBV7-6
d_gene: NA
abundance: few
j_gene: TRBJ2-3

CDR3nt: TGTGCCAGCAGCGAAACGGATAGCGGGATGGCCGGGGAGATGTTTTTT
CDR3aa: CASSETDSGMAGEMFF
v_gene: TRBV9
d_gene: TRBD2
abundance: NA
j_gene: TRBJ2-2

CDR3nt: TGTGCCAGCAGCTTAGACGGGGATTATATTTCGTACGAGCAGTACTTC
CDR3aa: CASSLDGDYISYEQYF
v_gene: TRBV9
d_gene: NA
abundance: few
j_gene: TRBJ2-7

CDR3nt: TGTGCCACCTCGTCGAGGAGCACAGATACGCAGTATTTT
CDR3aa: CATSSRSTDTQYF
v_gene: TRBV24-1
d_gene: NA
abundance: NA
j_gene: TRBJ2-3

CDR3nt: TGTGCCAGCTCATCTTCTGGGGGGTCAGAAGCTTTCTTT
CDR3aa: CASSSSGGSEAFF
v_gene: TRBV27
d_gene: NA
abundance: NA
j_gene: TRBJ1-1

CDR3nt: TGTGCCAGCAGCTCGCCCAGCGGGCAGTACTTC
CDR3aa: CASSSPSGQYF
v_gene: TRBV11-2
d_gene: NA
abundance: once
j_gene: TRBJ2-5